The clone carrying this T cell receptor (beta chain) was seen only a few times. The target antigen is unknown. The CDR3 covers 14 residues. Trimming cost V 3 bases and J 3 bases, with 11 bases left between them. Germline CDR1 reads SGHVS; CDR2 reads FQNEAQ. Sequencing was performed with immunoSEQ multiplex PCR; in TCRdb, only in-frame clones are kept and a portion is missing. This repertoire shows about 700,000 clones, around two thirds found once; its top ten account for approximately 1.6%. This sample was included in a study of shared clonotypes between healthy human individuals. Notes on the study in general: Of the naive CD4 clonotypes, roughly 5% were shared across several donors. Sample collection involved blood only; tissue repertoires are likely different. Large depth notwithstanding, sorted-subset sequencing proved incomplete by rarefaction.

This clonotype originated in a woman between 25 and 40 years old in good health. Sequenced material: memory CD4+ T cells sorted from blood. Indicated subset: CD45RA-negative fraction. V is TRBV7-8 and J is TRBJ1-1, with D perhaps matching TRBD1 (5 bases). CDR3 sequence: CASSFTGWDTEAFF. The CDR3 DNA follows: TGTGCCAGCAGCTTCACAGGATGGGACACTGAAGCTTTCTTT.